The source of this TCR beta chain is a study of spatial heterogeneity in lung cancer (dated 2019 in TCRdb). Notes on the research overall: Beta-chain transcripts were consistently detected in greater numbers than alpha-chain transcripts, which likely reflected higher beta-chain transcript abundance. In the raw uncorrected reads, each unique combination of TCR and UMI appeared more than ten times on average. TCR alpha and beta repertoires were quantitatively compared across multiple tumor regions, matched nontumor lung and blood in non-small cell lung cancer. TCR repertoire features were related to nonsynonymous mutation counts determined by whole-exome sequencing of tumor tissue. Both alpha and beta chains were TCR-sequenced in samples taken at surgery, namely 220 tumor regions, 61 to 65 matched nontumor lung samples and about 58 PBMC samples.

This clonotype was counted a few times. The clone's antigen remains unknown. Base qualities are not at hand, and no much larger clone is one base apart. This specimen's time point label, per the study, means: sample taken at primary tumor resection. Without any cell sorting, TCR sequencing was performed on whole RNA extracted either from tumor and nontumor lung tissue or from cryopreserved PBMC samples. Samples were obtained from 70 to 85 patients with early-stage, untreated non-small cell lung cancer from the lung TRACERx cohort. A patient was chosen for TCR sequencing only when enough RNA was available from at least two tumor regions. What the research found in general, with its limitations: Additional single-cell paired TCR alpha and beta sequencing was considered necessary to confirm, at a functional level, the hypothesis that regional TCRs recognize regional mutations. Ubiquitous expanded tumor TCRs were found in blood more often at tumor resection than at routine follow-up.

The CDR3 has 15 amino acids, counting the end cysteine and phenylalanine. Solely the CDR3 DNA is kept, with 45 bases framed from the first base. A distance of 11 bases separates the germline ends of V and J, which lose 0 bases and 2 bases respectively. CDR1 SGHNT and CDR2 YYREEE are derived from the germline V gene (reference sequence). The library relied on 5' RACE. TCRdb records NextSeq 500 as the sequencer. In the TCR library protocol, a unique molecular identifier was attached to each TCR cDNA molecule so that PCR and sequencing errors could be corrected. The authors processed their data as follows. Decombinator tools were used for TCR identification, UMI-based error correction and CDR3 extraction. TCRs above a frequency of 2 per 1,000, corresponding to the top 1% of the tumor frequency distribution, were defined as expanded. Rényi diversity was computed with the R vegan package after subsampling each repertoire 100 times to 5,000 TCRs. CDR3 similarity networks were built from amino acid triplet string-kernel similarity, with CDR3s being connected when pairwise similarity was above 0.82. TCRdb passed the public sequencing reads through fastp at Q25 and MiXCR, retaining productive beta sequences. Every entry covers one CDR3 protein and lists the most common genes and DNA from its rows. TCRdb, rather than the study authors, made the V and J calls. The sample table shows around 74,000 distinct CDR3 sequences, and about 14% are seen once. The ten largest clones represent roughly 6.9% of the sample.

The chain is made from TRBV5-4 and TRBJ1-1; TRBD1 is a weak D gene call, 6 bases matching. This TCR derives from a male donor with early-stage non-small cell lung cancer. Sequences were derived from PBMCs, sampled at surgery. The base sequence is TGTGCCAGCAGCTTGGAACAGGGCGTCAACACTGAAGCTTTCTTT. It translates as CASSLEQGVNTEAFF. Here the CDR3 is joined to the reference TRBV5-4 and TRBJ1-1 genes, and the full variable domain is: ETGVTQSPTHLIKTRGQQVTLRCSSQSGHNTVSWYQQALGQGPQFIFQYYREEENGRGNFPPRFSGLQFPNYSSELNVNALELDDSALYLCASSLEQGVNTEAFFGQGTRLTVV.